The rows below give T cell receptor beta chains drawn from one sample of a study of blood T cell repertoires in COVID-19. The assay was immunoSEQ multiplex PCR, and TCRdb's table has in-frame clones only and misses some. The table shows 400,000 or so clones, with around 90% occurring only once. Sequenced: peripheral blood. Receptor source: a man between 18 and 35 years old with COVID-19, enrolled during active disease. Each CDR3 is given with its conserved first and last residue. D genes are given only for firm matches.

v_gene: TRBV10-3; d_gene: TRBD2; j_gene: TRBJ2-7; len: 15; CDR3aa: CAISEGEREVHEQYF
v_gene: TRBV18; d_gene: TRBD2; j_gene: TRBJ2-2; len: 17; CDR3aa: CASSPPGTSGGTGELFF
v_gene: TRBV19; d_gene: NA; j_gene: TRBJ1-2; len: 14; CDR3aa: CASNMGRERYGYTF
v_gene: TRBV27; d_gene: NA; j_gene: TRBJ2-6; len: 15; CDR3aa: CASRRLDSGANVLTF
v_gene: TRBV5-1; d_gene: NA; j_gene: TRBJ1-5; len: 15; CDR3aa: CASSLAGDSNQPQHF
v_gene: TRBV28; d_gene: NA; j_gene: TRBJ2-1; len: 17; CDR3aa: CASSWTIGGARYNEQFF
v_gene: TRBV2; d_gene: TRBD1; j_gene: TRBJ1-3; len: 15; CDR3aa: CASSGDRGRGNTIYF
v_gene: TRBV7-7; d_gene: TRBD2; j_gene: TRBJ2-5; len: 17; CDR3aa: CASRRTPSTSGEETQYF
v_gene: TRBV5-6; d_gene: NA; j_gene: TRBJ1-1; len: 14; CDR3aa: CASSLRFQGPRAFF
v_gene: TRBV6-1; d_gene: TRBD2; j_gene: TRBJ2-5; len: 16; CDR3aa: CASSEYGGGLQETQYF
v_gene: TRBV5-1; d_gene: NA; j_gene: TRBJ2-1; len: 16; CDR3aa: CASSYLADSTYNEQFF
v_gene: TRBV18; d_gene: NA; j_gene: TRBJ2-5; len: 14; CDR3aa: CASSPSSGQETQYF
v_gene: TRBV3-1/TRBV3-2; d_gene: TRBD1; j_gene: TRBJ2-5; len: 15; CDR3aa: CASSLLGTGEETQYF
v_gene: TRBV3-1/TRBV3-2; d_gene: TRBD1; j_gene: TRBJ1-6; len: 15; CDR3aa: CASSQVGQLNSPLHF
v_gene: TRBV4-1; d_gene: NA; j_gene: TRBJ2-7; len: 16; CDR3aa: CASSQDSGGTAYEQYF
v_gene: TRBV28; d_gene: NA; j_gene: TRBJ1-4; len: 13; CDR3aa: CASSDSHNEKLFF
v_gene: TRBV2; d_gene: NA; j_gene: TRBJ1-2; len: 15; CDR3aa: CASSGQSGYRDGYTF
v_gene: TRBV2; d_gene: NA; j_gene: TRBJ2-5; len: 15; CDR3aa: CASSEPQGGEETQYF
v_gene: TRBV19; d_gene: TRBD2; j_gene: TRBJ2-4; len: 17; CDR3aa: CASSTRLAGGPQDIQYF
v_gene: TRBV5-5; d_gene: NA; j_gene: TRBJ1-2; len: 15; CDR3aa: CASSLGGRPNYGYTF
v_gene: TRBV14; d_gene: TRBD1; j_gene: TRBJ1-6; len: 15; CDR3aa: CASSPGGSYNSPLHF
v_gene: TRBV7-9; d_gene: TRBD1; j_gene: TRBJ2-4; len: 16; CDR3aa: CASSLGTGGNQNIQYF
v_gene: TRBV7-9; d_gene: TRBD2; j_gene: TRBJ2-3; len: 17; CDR3aa: CASSLWGSGGATDTQYF
v_gene: TRBV29-1; d_gene: TRBD2; j_gene: TRBJ2-1; len: 16; CDR3aa: CSVSSAGGRSYNEQFF
v_gene: TRBV3-1/TRBV3-2; d_gene: TRBD1; j_gene: TRBJ2-1; len: 17; CDR3aa: CASSQGLTGARYNEQFF
v_gene: TRBV25-1; d_gene: NA; j_gene: TRBJ1-3; len: 14; CDR3aa: CASSEYSPGNTIYF
v_gene: TRBV24-1; d_gene: NA; j_gene: TRBJ2-1; len: 16; CDR3aa: CATSESSGTPYNEQFF
v_gene: TRBV5-1; d_gene: TRBD1; j_gene: TRBJ1-4; len: 15; CDR3aa: CASSLGDREGEKLFF
v_gene: TRBV7-9; d_gene: TRBD1; j_gene: TRBJ2-7; len: 15; CDR3aa: CASSFPGTGNHEQYF
v_gene: TRBV27; d_gene: TRBD1; j_gene: TRBJ1-5; len: 13; CDR3aa: CASSGQGGQPQHF
v_gene: TRBV15; d_gene: NA; j_gene: TRBJ2-7; len: 12; CDR3aa: CATSRARTRQYF
v_gene: TRBV19; d_gene: NA; j_gene: TRBJ1-3; len: 16; CDR3aa: CASSIGVGGELNTIYF
v_gene: TRBV11-2; d_gene: TRBD1; j_gene: TRBJ2-5; len: 14; CDR3aa: CASSPGTGQETQYF
v_gene: TRBV5-1; d_gene: NA; j_gene: TRBJ2-5; len: 14; CDR3aa: CASSFRDPQETQYF
v_gene: TRBV7-9; d_gene: TRBD2; j_gene: TRBJ2-2; len: 15; CDR3aa: CASSPRGTSTGELFF
v_gene: TRBV27; d_gene: TRBD1; j_gene: TRBJ2-3; len: 15; CDR3aa: CASSLDRVGTDTQYF
v_gene: TRBV11-2; d_gene: TRBD2; j_gene: TRBJ2-7; len: 16; CDR3aa: CASSPLGGLASRMQYF
v_gene: TRBV27; d_gene: TRBD1; j_gene: TRBJ1-1; len: 13; CDR3aa: CASSLQGATEAFF
v_gene: TRBV2; d_gene: TRBD1; j_gene: TRBJ1-2; len: 14; CDR3aa: CASRVGQGLYGYTF
v_gene: TRBV6-5; d_gene: NA; j_gene: TRBJ2-3; len: 13; CDR3aa: CASRKGPDNAQYF
v_gene: TRBV6-5; d_gene: TRBD2; j_gene: TRBJ2-1; len: 15; CDR3aa: CASRAIAGGYNEQFF
v_gene: TRBV2; d_gene: NA; j_gene: TRBJ2-7; len: 12; CDR3aa: CASSDQAYEQYF
v_gene: TRBV21-1; d_gene: NA; j_gene: TRBJ1-5; len: 15; CDR3aa: CASSNEYRGVQPQHF
v_gene: TRBV3-1/TRBV3-2; d_gene: TRBD2; j_gene: TRBJ2-7; len: 17; CDR3aa: CASSQPRTTSGSSEQYF
v_gene: TRBV2; d_gene: TRBD2; j_gene: TRBJ2-1; len: 14; CDR3aa: CASSATSGSVEQFF
v_gene: TRBV27; d_gene: TRBD1; j_gene: TRBJ2-7; len: 14; CDR3aa: CASRRQGVPYEQYF
v_gene: TRBV19; d_gene: TRBD1; j_gene: TRBJ1-5; len: 13; CDR3aa: CASSGQGFQPQHF
v_gene: TRBV7-9; d_gene: NA; j_gene: TRBJ1-1; len: 14; CDR3aa: CASSALGQPFEAFF
v_gene: TRBV27; d_gene: NA; j_gene: TRBJ2-1; len: 14; CDR3aa: CASSGDQTYNEQFF
v_gene: TRBV19; d_gene: NA; j_gene: TRBJ1-1; len: 14; CDR3aa: CASSTDFPGAEAFF
v_gene: TRBV6-6; d_gene: TRBD1; j_gene: TRBJ2-4; len: 13; CDR3aa: CASRLRDRGFQYF
v_gene: TRBV7-9; d_gene: NA; j_gene: TRBJ2-2; len: 14; CDR3aa: CASSNDRKNGELFF